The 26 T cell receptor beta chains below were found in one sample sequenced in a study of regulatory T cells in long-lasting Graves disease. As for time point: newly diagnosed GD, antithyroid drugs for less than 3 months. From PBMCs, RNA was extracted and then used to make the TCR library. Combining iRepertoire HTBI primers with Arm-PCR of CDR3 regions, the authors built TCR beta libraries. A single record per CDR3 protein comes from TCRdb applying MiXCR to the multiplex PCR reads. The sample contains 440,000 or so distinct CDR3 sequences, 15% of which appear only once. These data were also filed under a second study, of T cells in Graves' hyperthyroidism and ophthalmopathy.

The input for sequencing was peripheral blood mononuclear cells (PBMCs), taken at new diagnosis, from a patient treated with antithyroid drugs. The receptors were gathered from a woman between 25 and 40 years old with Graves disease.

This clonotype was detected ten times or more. The CDR3 spells CASSSHGTSGIGEQFF. CDR3 bases: TGTGCCAGCAGTTCCCACGGGACTAGCGGGATAGGTGAGCAGTTCTTC. This chain links TRBV27 with TRBJ2-1; 13 nucleotides line up with TRBD2. Germline V lookup: CDR1 MNHEY, CDR2 SMNVEV (reference sequence). This CDR3 has 16 residues. After removal of 4 bases from V and 9 bases from J, the junction contained 9 bases not matched to a gene.

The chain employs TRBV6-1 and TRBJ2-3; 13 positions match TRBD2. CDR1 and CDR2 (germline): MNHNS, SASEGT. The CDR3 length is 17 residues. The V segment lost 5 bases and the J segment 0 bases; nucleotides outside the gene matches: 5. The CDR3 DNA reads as TGTGCCAGCAGTCCGGGGACTAGCGGGGCAAGCACAGATACGCAGTATTTT. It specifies CASSPGTSGASTDTQYF.

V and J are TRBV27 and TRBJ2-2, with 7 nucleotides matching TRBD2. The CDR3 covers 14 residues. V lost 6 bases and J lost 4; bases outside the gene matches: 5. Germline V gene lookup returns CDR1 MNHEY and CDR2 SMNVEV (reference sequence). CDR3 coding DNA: TGTGCCAGCAGGCGGGACTATTCCACCGGGGAGCTGTTTTTT. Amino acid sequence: CASRRDYSTGELFF.

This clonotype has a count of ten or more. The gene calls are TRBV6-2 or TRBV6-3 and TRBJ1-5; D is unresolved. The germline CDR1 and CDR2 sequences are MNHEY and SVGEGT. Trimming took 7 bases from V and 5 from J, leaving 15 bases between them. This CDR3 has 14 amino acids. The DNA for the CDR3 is TGTGCCAGCATGAGGGCAGCAAATTATCAGCCCCAGCATTTT. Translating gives CASMRAANYQPQHF.

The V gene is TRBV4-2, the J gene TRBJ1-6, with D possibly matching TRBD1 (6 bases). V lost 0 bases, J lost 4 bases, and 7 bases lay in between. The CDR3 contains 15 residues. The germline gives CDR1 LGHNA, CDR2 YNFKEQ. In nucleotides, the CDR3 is TGTGCCAGCAGCCAAGAGCAGGGGTATAATTCACCCCTCCACTTT. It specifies CASSQEQGYNSPLHF.

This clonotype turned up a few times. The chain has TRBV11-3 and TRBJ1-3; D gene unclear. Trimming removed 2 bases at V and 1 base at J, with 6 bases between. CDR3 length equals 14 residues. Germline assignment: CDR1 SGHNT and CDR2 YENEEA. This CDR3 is CASSLLRSGNTIYF. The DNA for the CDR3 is TGTGCCAGCAGCTTACTGCGTTCTGGAAACACCATATATTTT.

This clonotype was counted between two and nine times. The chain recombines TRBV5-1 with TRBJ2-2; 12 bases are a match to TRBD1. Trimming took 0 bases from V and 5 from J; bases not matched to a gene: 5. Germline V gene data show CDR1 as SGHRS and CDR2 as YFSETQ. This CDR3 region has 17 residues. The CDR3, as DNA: TGCGCCAGCAGCTTGGCCGGGACAGGGGGCAGGACCGGGGAGCTGTTTTTT. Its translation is CASSLAGTGGRTGELFF.

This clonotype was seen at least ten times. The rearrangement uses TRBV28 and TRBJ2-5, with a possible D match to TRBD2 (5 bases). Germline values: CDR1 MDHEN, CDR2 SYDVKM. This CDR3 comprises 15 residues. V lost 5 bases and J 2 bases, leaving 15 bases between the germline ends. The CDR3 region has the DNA TGTGCCAGCAGTCCCCCCGGGAAAGTACAAGAGACCCAGTACTTC. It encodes CASSPPGKVQETQYF.

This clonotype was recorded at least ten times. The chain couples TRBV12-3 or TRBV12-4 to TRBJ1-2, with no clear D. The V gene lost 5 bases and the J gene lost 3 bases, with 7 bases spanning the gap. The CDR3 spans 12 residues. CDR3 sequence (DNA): TGTGCCAGCAGTACCAGAGACTATGGCTACACCTTC. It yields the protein CASSTRDYGYTF.

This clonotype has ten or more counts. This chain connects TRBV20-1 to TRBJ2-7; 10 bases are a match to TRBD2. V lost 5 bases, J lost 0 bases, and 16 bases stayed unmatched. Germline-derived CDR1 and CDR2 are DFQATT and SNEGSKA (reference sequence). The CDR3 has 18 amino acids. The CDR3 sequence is CSAGTGTSATVTSYEQYF. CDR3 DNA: TGCAGTGCTGGTACCGGGACTAGCGCCACCGTCACCTCCTACGAGCAGTACTTC.

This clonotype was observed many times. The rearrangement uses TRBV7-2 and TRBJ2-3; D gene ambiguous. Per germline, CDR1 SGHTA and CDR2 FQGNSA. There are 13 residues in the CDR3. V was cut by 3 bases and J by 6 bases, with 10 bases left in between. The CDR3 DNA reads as TGTGCCAGCAGCTTTGTTCCGTTGGATACGCAGTATTTT. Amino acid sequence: CASSFVPLDTQYF.

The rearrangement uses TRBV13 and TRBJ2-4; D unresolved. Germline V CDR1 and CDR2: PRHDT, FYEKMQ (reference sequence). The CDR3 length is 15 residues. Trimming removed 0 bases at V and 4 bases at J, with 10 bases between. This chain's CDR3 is CASSLGRAPKNIQYF. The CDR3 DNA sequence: TGTGCCAGCAGCTTAGGCCGGGCCCCTAAAAACATTCAGTACTTC.

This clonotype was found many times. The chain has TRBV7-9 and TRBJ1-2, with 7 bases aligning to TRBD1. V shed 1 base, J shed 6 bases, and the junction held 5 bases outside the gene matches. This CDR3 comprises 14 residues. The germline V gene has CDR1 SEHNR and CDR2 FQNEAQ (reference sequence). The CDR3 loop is CASSLGGTANGYTF. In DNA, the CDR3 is TGTGCCAGCAGCTTAGGAGGGACAGCAAATGGCTACACCTTC.

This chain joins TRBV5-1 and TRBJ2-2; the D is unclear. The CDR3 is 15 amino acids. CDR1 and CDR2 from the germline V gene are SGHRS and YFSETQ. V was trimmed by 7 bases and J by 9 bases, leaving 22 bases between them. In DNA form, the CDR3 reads TGCGCCAGCTGCCAACTCGATTTAAGAGACCGGGAGCTGTTTTTT. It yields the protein CASCQLDLRDRELFF. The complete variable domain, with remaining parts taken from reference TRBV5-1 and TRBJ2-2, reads KAGVTQTPRYLIKTRGQQVTLSCSPISGHRSVSWYQQTPGQGLQFLFEYFSETQRNKGNFPGRFSGRQFSNSRSEMNVSTLELGDSALYLCASCQLDLRDRELFFGEGSRLTVL.

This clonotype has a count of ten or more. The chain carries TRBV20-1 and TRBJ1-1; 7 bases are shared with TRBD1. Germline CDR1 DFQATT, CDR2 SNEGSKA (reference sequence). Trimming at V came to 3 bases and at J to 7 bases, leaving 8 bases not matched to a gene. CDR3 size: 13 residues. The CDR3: CSARTTWDSEAFF. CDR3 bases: TGCAGTGCTAGGACTACTTGGGACAGTGAAGCTTTCTTT.

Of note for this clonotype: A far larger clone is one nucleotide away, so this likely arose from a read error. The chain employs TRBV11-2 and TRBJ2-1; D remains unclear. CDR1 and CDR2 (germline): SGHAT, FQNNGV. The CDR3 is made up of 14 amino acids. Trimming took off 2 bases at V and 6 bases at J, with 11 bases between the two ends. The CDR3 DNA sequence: TGTGCCAGCAGCTTACCGCCCCTAACCAATGAGCAGTTCTTC. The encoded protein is CASSLPPLTNEQFF. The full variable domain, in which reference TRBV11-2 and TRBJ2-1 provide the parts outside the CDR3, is EAGVAQSPRYKIIEKRQSVAFWCNPISGHATLYWYQQILGQGPKLLIQFQNNGVVDDSQLPKDRFSAERLKGVDSTLKIQPAKLEDSAVYLCASSLPPLTNEQFFGPGTRLTVL.

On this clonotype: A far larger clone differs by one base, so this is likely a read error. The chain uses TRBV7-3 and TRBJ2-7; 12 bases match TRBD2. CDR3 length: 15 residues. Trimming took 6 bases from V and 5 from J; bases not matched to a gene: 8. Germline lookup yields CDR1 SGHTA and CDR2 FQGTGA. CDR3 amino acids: CASSLLAGGRHEQYF. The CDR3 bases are TGTGCCAGCAGTCTTCTAGCGGGAGGGCGGCACGAGCAGTACTTC.

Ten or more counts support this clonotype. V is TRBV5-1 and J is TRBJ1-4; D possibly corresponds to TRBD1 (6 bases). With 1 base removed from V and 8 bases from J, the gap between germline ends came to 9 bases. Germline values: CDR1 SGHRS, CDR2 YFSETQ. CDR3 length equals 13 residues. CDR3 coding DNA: TGCGCCAGCAGCTTGCAGGGGAACGAAAAACTGTTTTTT. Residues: CASSLQGNEKLFF.

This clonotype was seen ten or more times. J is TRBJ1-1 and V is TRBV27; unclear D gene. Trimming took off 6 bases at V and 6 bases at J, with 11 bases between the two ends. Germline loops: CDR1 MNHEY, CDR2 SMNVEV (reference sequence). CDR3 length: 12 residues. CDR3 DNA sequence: TGTGCCAGCAGCACCCCGGGGTCTGAAGCTTTCTTT. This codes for CASSTPGSEAFF.

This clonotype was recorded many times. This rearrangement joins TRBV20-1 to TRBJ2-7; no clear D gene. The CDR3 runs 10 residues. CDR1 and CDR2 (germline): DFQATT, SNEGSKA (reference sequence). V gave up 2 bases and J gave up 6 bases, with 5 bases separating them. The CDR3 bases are TGCAGTGCTAGATTAGGCGAGCAGTACTTC. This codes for CSARLGEQYF.

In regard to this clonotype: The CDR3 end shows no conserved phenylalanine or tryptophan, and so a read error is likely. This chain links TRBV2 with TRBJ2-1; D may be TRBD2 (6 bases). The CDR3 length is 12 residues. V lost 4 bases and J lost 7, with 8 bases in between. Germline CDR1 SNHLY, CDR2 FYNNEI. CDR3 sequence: CASSAGGNEQFL. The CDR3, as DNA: TGTGCCAGCAGTGCTGGAGGGAATGAGCAGTTCCTC.

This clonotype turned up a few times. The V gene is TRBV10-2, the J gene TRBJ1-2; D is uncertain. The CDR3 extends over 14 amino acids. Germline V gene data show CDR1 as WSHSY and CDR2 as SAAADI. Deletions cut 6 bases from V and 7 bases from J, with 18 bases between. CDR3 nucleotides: TGCGCCAGCAGCTTAGGGCAGGTTGGAGGTGGCTACACCTTC. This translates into CASSLGQVGGGYTF.

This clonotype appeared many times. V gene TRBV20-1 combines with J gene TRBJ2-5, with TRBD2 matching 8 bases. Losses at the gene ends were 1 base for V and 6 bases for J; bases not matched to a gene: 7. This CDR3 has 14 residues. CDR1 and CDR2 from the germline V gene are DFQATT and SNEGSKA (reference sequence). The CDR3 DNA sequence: TGCAGTGCTAGAGGTCAGCGGGAGAGAAAGACCCAGTACTTC. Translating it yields CSARGQRERKTQYF.

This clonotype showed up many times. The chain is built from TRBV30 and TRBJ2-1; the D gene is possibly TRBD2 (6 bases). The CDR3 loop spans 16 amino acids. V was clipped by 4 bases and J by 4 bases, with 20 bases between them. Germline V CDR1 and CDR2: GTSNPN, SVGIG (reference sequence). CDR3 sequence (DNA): TGTGCCTGGACAGGCCTGGGGACTGTGGGGTACAATGAGCAGTTCTTC. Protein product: CAWTGLGTVGYNEQFF. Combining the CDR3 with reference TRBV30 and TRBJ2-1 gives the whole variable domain SQTIHQWPATLVQPVGSPLSLECTVEGTSNPNLYWYRQAAGRGLQLLFYSVGIGQISSEVPQNLSASRPQDRQFILSSKKLLLSDSGFYLCAWTGLGTVGYNEQFFGPGTRLTVL.

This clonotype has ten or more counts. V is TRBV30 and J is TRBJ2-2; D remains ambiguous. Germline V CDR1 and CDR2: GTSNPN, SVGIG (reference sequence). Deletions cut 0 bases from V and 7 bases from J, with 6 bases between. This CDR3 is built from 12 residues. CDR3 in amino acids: CAWSVDGGELFF. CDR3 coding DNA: TGTGCCTGGAGTGTCGACGGCGGGGAGCTGTTTTTT.

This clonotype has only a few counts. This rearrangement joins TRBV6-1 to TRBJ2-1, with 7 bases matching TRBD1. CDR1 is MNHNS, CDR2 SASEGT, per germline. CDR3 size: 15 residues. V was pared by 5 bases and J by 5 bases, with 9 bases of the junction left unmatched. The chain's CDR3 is CASSRTGTADNEQFF. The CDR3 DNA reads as TGTGCCAGCAGTAGGACCGGGACAGCTGACAATGAGCAGTTCTTC.